This is a list of T cell receptor beta chains from one sample in a study of cytomegalovirus exposure and HLA in healthy donors. The repertoire was sequenced with immunoSEQ multiplex PCR; TCRdb's copy has only in-frame clones and lacks some. The repertoire has about 200,000 clones, around 86% of them found once; the top ten carry more than 1.5%. Sequencing used PBMCs. The receptor source for this set is a woman aged 18-35 years in good health and CMV-seropositive. Each CDR3 is given with its conserved first and last residue. A D gene is named only where the DNA matches it firmly. Some rows mark clone size as missing; the rest say once, few, many or name a class of expanded clone.

clone size	V gene	D gene	J gene	CDR3 protein	CDR3 DNA
.	TRBV27	.	TRBJ2-5	CASRAGVNQETQYF	TGTGCCAGCAGGGCAGGGGTAAACCAAGAGACCCAGTACTTC
.	TRBV9	.	TRBJ2-3	CASSVDSSTDTQYF	TGTGCCAGCAGCGTAGACTCCAGCACAGATACGCAGTATTTT
.	TRBV10-3	.	TRBJ2-7	CAISLQGSYEQYF	TGTGCCATCAGCCTACAGGGAAGTTACGAGCAGTACTTC
.	TRBV28	TRBD1	TRBJ2-7	CASSLIRGQGTPPSYEQYF	TGTGCCAGCAGTTTAATCAGGGGACAGGGAACTCCCCCCTCCTACGAGCAGTACTTC
.	TRBV19	.	TRBJ1-5	CASSMRAANTPQHF	TGTGCCAGTAGTATGAGGGCAGCCAATACGCCCCAGCATTTT
.	TRBV5-4	.	TRBJ1-4	CASSLAGTYEKLFF	TGTGCCAGCAGCTTAGCCGGGACATATGAAAAACTGTTTTTT
once	TRBV4-1	.	TRBJ1-5	CASSQVGQGGRQPQHF	TGCGCCAGCAGCCAAGTTGGTCAGGGTGGACGGCAGCCCCAGCATTTT
few	TRBV28	TRBD1	TRBJ1-2	CASSPPGTAYGYTF	TGTGCCAGCAGTCCGCCGGGGACAGCCTATGGCTACACCTTC
.	TRBV5-1	.	TRBJ1-1	CASRLTVNTEAFF	TGCGCCAGCAGATTGACGGTGAACACTGAAGCTTTCTTT
.	TRBV27	.	TRBJ1-2	CASSLYLPGEDGYTF	TGTGCCAGCAGTCTCTATCTTCCGGGGGAGGATGGCTACACCTTC
.	TRBV5-1	TRBD2	TRBJ2-7	CASSLDGRASYEQYF	TGCGCCAGCAGCTTGGACGGGAGGGCCTCCTACGAGCAGTACTTC
.	TRBV7-6	TRBD2	TRBJ2-1	CASSLAQRGGGANEQFF	TGTGCCAGCAGCTTAGCCCAAAGGGGCGGGGGGGCCAATGAGCAGTTCTTC
.	TRBV15	TRBD2	TRBJ2-1	CATSRGGSGRRGLQFF	TGTGCCACCAGCAGAGGGGGTAGCGGGCGTCGAGGGCTACAGTTCTTC
.	TRBV11-2	TRBD1	TRBJ1-1	CASSSPYRGSAFF	TGTGCCAGCAGCTCACCTTACAGGGGTTCAGCTTTCTTT
once	TRBV27	.	TRBJ2-2	CASSRGWANTGELFF	TGTGCCAGCAGTCGGGGGTGGGCGAACACCGGGGAGCTGTTTTTT
.	TRBV6-5	TRBD1	TRBJ1-4	CASSPGTGDIEKLFF	TGTGCCAGCAGTCCCGGGACAGGGGACATCGAAAAACTGTTTTTT
.	TRBV6-1	.	TRBJ1-5	CASSPDRGRQPQHF	TGTGCCAGCAGTCCCGACAGAGGAAGACAGCCCCAGCATTTT
.	TRBV19	TRBD1	TRBJ2-7	CASSIPGTVSYEQYF	TGTGCCAGTAGTATCCCAGGGACAGTCTCCTACGAGCAGTACTTC
.	TRBV10-3	TRBD2	TRBJ2-7	CAISGLAGANYEQYF	TGTGCCATCAGTGGACTAGCGGGAGCAAACTACGAGCAGTACTTC
.	TRBV7-9	TRBD1	TRBJ2-7	CASTRTGPYEQYF	TGTGCCAGCACTCGGACAGGGCCCTACGAGCAGTACTTC
.	TRBV7-9	TRBD2	TRBJ2-1	CASSVGLAGGLSYNEQFF	TGTGCCAGCAGCGTGGGACTAGCGGGAGGGCTATCCTACAATGAGCAGTTCTTC
.	TRBV28	TRBD1	TRBJ1-1	CASSPGQGRTEAFF	TGTGCCAGCAGCCCGGGACAGGGGCGTACTGAAGCTTTCTTT
.	TRBV29-1	.	TRBJ1-1	CSAAPGLNTEAFF	TGCAGCGCCGCCCCAGGGCTGAACACTGAAGCTTTCTTT
.	TRBV19	.	TRBJ1-1	CASSPETGMNTEAFF	TGTGCCAGTAGTCCGGAAACAGGGATGAACACTGAAGCTTTCTTT
once	TRBV4-1	.	TRBJ2-3	CASSQSGLGADTQYF	TGCGCCAGCAGCCAATCGGGACTGGGGGCAGATACGCAGTATTTT
.	TRBV5-1	.	TRBJ1-4	CASSVGGPTNEKLFF	TGCGCCAGCAGTGTAGGGGGACCAACTAATGAAAAACTGTTTTTT
.	TRBV18	.	TRBJ2-7	CASSPLAVDNEQYF	TGTGCCAGCTCACCCTTAGCGGTGGACAACGAGCAGTACTTC
.	TRBV9	.	TRBJ2-1	CASSVGNNEQFF	TGTGCCAGCAGCGTCGGTAACAATGAGCAGTTCTTC
.	TRBV28	TRBD1	TRBJ2-5	CASSPPTGRETQYF	TGTGCCAGCAGTCCCCCGACAGGGCGAGAGACCCAGTACTTC
.	TRBV6-5	TRBD1	TRBJ2-4	CASRGTGENIQYF	TGTGCCAGCAGGGGGACAGGGGAGAACATTCAGTACTTC